Below are 14 T cell receptor beta chains sequenced from a single sample in a study of control samples from healthy donors and cancer patients. Measured with immunoSEQ multiplex PCR; TCRdb has only the in-frame clones, and not every one. The sample includes tens of thousands of clones, 87% seen only once; the top ten take over 12%. Material: PBMCs. Source of these receptors: a man aged 55 to 69 with head and neck cancer.

The chain combines TRBV27 with TRBJ2-1; tentative D call: TRBD1 (6 bases). From germline, CDR1 is MNHEY and CDR2 SMNVEV (reference sequence). CDR3 size: 14 residues. The V gene lost 5 bases and the J gene lost 10 bases, with 18 bases spanning the gap. In nucleotides, the CDR3 is TGTGCCAGCAGTCAATACCGGGACACCTTAGAGCAGTTCTTC. Protein sequence: CASSQYRDTLEQFF.

This clone has only a few counts. The V and J genes are TRBV6-5 and TRBJ2-2; the D is unclear. Trimming took 7 bases from V and 6 from J, leaving 9 bases between them. CDR3 length equals 12 residues. Germline V gives CDR1 MNHEY, CDR2 SVGAGI. The CDR3 region is CASNMRPGELFF. The CDR3, as DNA: TGTGCCAGCAATATGCGTCCCGGGGAGCTGTTTTTT.

The rearrangement uses TRBV6-5 and TRBJ2-7; maybe TRBD2 (5 bases). CDR3 size: 16 residues. The germline V gene has CDR1 MNHEY and CDR2 SVGAGI. V lost 0 bases and J 3 bases, leaving 15 bases between the germline ends. The DNA for the CDR3 is TGTGCCAGCAGTTACTCGGGCGGGCTACCAGGCTACGAGCAGTACTTC. This encodes CASSYSGGLPGYEQYF.

V and J are TRBV7-6 and TRBJ1-4, with D possibly matching TRBD1 (5 bases). From germline, CDR1 is SGHVS and CDR2 FNYEAQ. The length of the CDR3 is 12 residues. The V and J ends lost 6 bases and 5 bases respectively, with 7 bases between them. CDR3 protein: CASSRQNEKLFF. The CDR3 bases are TGTGCCAGCAGTCGACAGAATGAAAAACTGTTTTTT.

This chain uses TRBV5-5 with TRBJ2-5, with 7 nucleotides matching TRBD1. CDR3 size: 15 residues. Germline loops: CDR1 SGHKS, CDR2 YYEKEE (reference sequence). Trimming removed 1 base from V and 0 bases from J; junction bases left unmatched: 3. The CDR3 DNA sequence: TGTGCCAGCAGCTTGCTGGGGACAGACCAAGAGACCCAGTACTTC. As protein: CASSLLGTDQETQYF. The full variable domain, completed using reference TRBV5-5 and TRBJ2-5, is DAGVTQSPTHLIKTRGQQVTLRCSPISGHKSVSWYQQVLGQGPQFIFQYYEKEERGRGNFPDRFSARQFPNYSSELNVNALLLGDSALYLCASSLLGTDQETQYFGPGTRLLVL.

The chain links TRBV9 to TRBJ2-1; TRBD2 might be the D (6 bases). Trimming removed 4 bases from V and 9 bases from J, with 20 bases in between. The CDR3 consists of 15 residues. Germline V gene data show CDR1 as SGDLS and CDR2 as YYNGEE. CDR3 DNA: TGTGCCAGCAGCTCCCCCCTGGGGGACTCAAGTGAGCAGTTCTTC. As protein: CASSSPLGDSSEQFF.

This chain uses TRBV19 with TRBJ1-4, with D perhaps matching TRBD1 (6 bases). The CDR3 spans 14 residues. Germline-derived CDR1 and CDR2 are LNHDA and SQIVND (reference sequence). The V and J ends lost 5 bases and 7 bases respectively, with 14 bases between them. This CDR3 reads CASSDGTRGEKLFF. The CDR3, as DNA: TGTGCCAGTAGTGATGGGACACGGGGTGAAAAACTGTTTTTT.

The chain combines TRBV20-1 with TRBJ2-1, with D tentatively TRBD1 or TRBD2 (5 bases each). Germline CDR1 is DFQATT and CDR2 is SNEGSKA (reference sequence). Trimming pared 0 bases from V and 12 bases from J, leaving 9 bases between. This CDR3 is 11 amino acids long. The CDR3 nucleotides are TGCAGTGCTAGAGATGGGACCACGCAGTTCTTC. It encodes CSARDGTTQFF.

This clone showed up just once. V is TRBV3-1 (or the pseudogene TRBV3-2) and J is TRBJ2-2; TRBD1 matches 7 bases. The J segment lost 7 bases and the V segment lost 5 bases, leaving 1 base of the junction unmatched. CDR3 length equals 12 residues. CDR1 is LGHDT and CDR2 is YNNKEL in the germline V gene (reference sequence). In nucleotides, the CDR3 is TGTGCCAGCAGCTACAGGGGCGGGGAGCTGTTTTTT. The encoded protein is CASSYRGGELFF.

This chain connects TRBV12-3 or TRBV12-4 to TRBJ1-5; no reliable D call. V was trimmed by 1 base and J by 3 bases, leaving 4 bases between them. The CDR3 spans 13 residues. CDR3 residues: CASSLGANQPQHF. CDR3 DNA: TGTGCCAGCAGTTTAGGGGCCAATCAGCCCCAGCATTTT.

Notes on this clone: This sample also contains other DNA sequences that code for the same CDR3. This rearrangement joins TRBV28 to TRBJ1-5; D unclear. Trimming stripped 3 bases from V and 4 bases from J, with 4 bases between. Germline lookup yields CDR1 MDHEN and CDR2 SYDVKM. The CDR3 extends over 12 amino acids. For the CDR3, the DNA is TGTGCCAGCAGTTTTGTGAATCAGCCCCAGCATTTT. It is translated as CASSFVNQPQHF.

This clone was observed a single time. At one end, the junction sequence differs from germline, possibly due to a read error. The chain uses TRBV3-1 (or the pseudogene TRBV3-2) and TRBJ2-3; TRBD2 aligns across 8 bases. In germline, CDR1 is LGHDT, CDR2 YNNKEL (reference sequence). CDR3 length: 15 amino acids. The CDR3 sequence is CASSQSRTSRDTQYF. The CDR3 nucleotides are TGTGCCAGCAGCCAATCCAGGACTAGCAGAGATACGCAGTATTTT.

The V and J genes are TRBV30 and TRBJ2-7; 9 nucleotides align to TRBD2. The ends lost 1 base at V and 4 bases at J; junction bases unmatched: 8. The CDR3 length is 15 residues. CDR1 and CDR2 from the germline V gene are GTSNPN and SVGIG (reference sequence). CDR3 bases: TGTGCCTGGAGTGGGTTAGCGGGAGTTCAGTACGAGCAGTACTTC. Amino acid sequence: CAWSGLAGVQYEQYF.

V and J are TRBV5-6 and TRBJ1-6, with 11 positions matching TRBD1. CDR1 is SGHDT, CDR2 YYEEEE, per germline. The J segment lost 10 bases and the V segment lost 0 bases, leaving 3 bases of the junction unmatched. The CDR3 covers 15 residues. DNA for the CDR3: TGTGCCAGCAGCTTGGGGACAGGGGGCAGGTCACCCCTCCACTTT. It is translated as CASSLGTGGRSPLHF.